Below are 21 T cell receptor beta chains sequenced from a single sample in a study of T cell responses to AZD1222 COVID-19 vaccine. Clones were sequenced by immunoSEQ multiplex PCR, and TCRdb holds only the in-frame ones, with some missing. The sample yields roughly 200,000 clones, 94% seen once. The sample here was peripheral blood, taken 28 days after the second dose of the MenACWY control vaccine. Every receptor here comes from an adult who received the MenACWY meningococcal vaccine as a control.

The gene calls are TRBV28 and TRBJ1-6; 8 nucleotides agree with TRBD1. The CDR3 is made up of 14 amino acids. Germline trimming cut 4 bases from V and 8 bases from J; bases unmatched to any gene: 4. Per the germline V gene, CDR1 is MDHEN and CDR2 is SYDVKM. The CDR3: CASSSGTGDSPLHF. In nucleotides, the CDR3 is TGTGCCAGCAGTTCAGGGACAGGAGATTCACCCCTCCACTTT. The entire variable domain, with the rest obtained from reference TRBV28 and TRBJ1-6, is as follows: DVKVTQSSRYLVKRTGEKVFLECVQDMDHENMFWYRQDPGLGLRLIYFSYDVKMKEKGDIPEGYSVSREKKERFSLILESASTNQTSMYLCASSSGTGDSPLHFGNGTRLTVT.

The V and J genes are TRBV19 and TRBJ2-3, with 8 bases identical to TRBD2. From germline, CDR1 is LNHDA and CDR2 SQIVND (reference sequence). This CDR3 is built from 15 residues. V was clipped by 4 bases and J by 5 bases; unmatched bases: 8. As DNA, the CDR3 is TGTGCCAGTAGTAGGGCCAGCGGGGGAGGAGATACGCAGTATTTT. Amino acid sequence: CASSRASGGGDTQYF.

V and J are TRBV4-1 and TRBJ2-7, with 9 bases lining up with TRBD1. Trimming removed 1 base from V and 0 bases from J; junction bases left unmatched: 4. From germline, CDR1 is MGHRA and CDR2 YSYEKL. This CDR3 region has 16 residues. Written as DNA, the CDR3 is TGCGCCAGCAGCCAAGCTACAGGGGGCGCCTCCTACGAGCAGTACTTC. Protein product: CASSQATGGASYEQYF.

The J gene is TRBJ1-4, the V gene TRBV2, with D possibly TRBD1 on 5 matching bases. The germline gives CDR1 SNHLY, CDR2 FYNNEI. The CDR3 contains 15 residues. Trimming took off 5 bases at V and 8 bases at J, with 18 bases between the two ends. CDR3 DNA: TGTGCCAGCAGTTCTCAGGGACCCCAAGGAGAAAAACTGTTTTTT. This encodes CASSSQGPQGEKLFF.

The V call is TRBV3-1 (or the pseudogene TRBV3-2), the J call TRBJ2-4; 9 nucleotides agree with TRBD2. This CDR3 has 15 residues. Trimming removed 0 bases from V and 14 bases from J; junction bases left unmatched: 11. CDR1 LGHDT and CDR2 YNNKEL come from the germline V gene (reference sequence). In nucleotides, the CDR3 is TGTGCCAGCAGCCAAGACGGTAATAGCGGGGGAAACGAGTACTTC. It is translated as CASSQDGNSGGNEYF.

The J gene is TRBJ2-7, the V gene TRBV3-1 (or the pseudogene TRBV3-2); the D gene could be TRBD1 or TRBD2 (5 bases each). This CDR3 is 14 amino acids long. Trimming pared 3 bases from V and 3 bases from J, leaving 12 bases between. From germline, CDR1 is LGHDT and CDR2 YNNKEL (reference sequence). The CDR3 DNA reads TGTGCCAGCAGCCATCCAGGGAGCAGCTACGAGCAGTACTTC. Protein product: CASSHPGSSYEQYF.

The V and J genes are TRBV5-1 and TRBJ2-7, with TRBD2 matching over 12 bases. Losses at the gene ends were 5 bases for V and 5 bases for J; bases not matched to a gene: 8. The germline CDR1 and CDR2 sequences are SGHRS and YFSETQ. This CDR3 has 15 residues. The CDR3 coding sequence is TGCGCCAGCAGAAACGGACTAGCGGGATTACACGAGCAGTACTTC. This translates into CASRNGLAGLHEQYF.

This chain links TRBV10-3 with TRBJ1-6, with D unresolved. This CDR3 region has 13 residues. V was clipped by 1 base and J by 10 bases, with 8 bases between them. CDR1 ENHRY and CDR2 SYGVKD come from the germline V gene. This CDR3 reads CAISEFERSPLHF. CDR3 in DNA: TGTGCCATCAGTGAGTTTGAAAGGTCACCCCTCCACTTT.

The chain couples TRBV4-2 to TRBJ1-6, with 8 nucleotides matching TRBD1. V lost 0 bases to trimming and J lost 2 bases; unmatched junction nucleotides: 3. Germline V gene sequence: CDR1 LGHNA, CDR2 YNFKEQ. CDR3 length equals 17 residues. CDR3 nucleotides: TGTGCCAGCAGCCAAGAGGCAGGGGGCACCTATAATTCACCCCTCCACTTT. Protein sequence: CASSQEAGGTYNSPLHF.

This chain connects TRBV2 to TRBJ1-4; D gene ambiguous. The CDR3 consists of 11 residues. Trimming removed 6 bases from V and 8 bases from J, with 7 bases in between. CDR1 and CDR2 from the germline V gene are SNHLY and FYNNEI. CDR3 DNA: TGTGCCAGCAGGATTCTGGAAAAACTGTTTTTT. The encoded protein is CASRILEKLFF.

The CDR3 DNA sequence: TGTGCCAGCAGTTTACCCAGTTTTAATGAAAAACTGTTTTTT. Translation: CASSLPSFNEKLFF. The rearrangement links TRBV28 to TRBJ1-4; no firm D call. This CDR3 spans 14 amino acids. Trimming stripped 2 bases from V and 4 bases from J, with 8 bases between. From germline, CDR1 is MDHEN and CDR2 SYDVKM.

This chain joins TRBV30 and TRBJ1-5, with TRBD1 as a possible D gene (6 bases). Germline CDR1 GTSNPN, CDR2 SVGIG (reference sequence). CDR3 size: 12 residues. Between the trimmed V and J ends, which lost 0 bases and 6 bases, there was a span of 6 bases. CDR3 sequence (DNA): TGTGCCTGGAGTGTACAGGGTCAGCCCCAGCATTTT. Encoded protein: CAWSVQGQPQHF. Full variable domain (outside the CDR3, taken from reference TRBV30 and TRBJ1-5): SQTIHQWPATLVQPVGSPLSLECTVEGTSNPNLYWYRQAAGRGLQLLFYSVGIGQISSEVPQNLSASRPQDRQFILSSKKLLLSDSGFYLCAWSVQGQPQHFGDGTRLSIL.

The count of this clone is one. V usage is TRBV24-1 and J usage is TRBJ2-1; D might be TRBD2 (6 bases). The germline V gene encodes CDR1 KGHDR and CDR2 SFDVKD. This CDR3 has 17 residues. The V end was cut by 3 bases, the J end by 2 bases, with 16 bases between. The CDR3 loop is CATSDPSRGEAYNEQFF. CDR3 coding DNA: TGTGCCACCAGTGATCCCTCGCGGGGTGAGGCCTACAATGAGCAGTTCTTC.

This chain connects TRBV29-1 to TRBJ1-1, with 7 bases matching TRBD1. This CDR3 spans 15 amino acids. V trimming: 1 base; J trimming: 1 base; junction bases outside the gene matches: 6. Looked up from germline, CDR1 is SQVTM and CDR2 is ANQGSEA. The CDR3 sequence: CSVEAPGQTNTEAFF. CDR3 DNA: TGCAGCGTTGAAGCGCCGGGACAGACGAACACTGAAGCTTTCTTT.

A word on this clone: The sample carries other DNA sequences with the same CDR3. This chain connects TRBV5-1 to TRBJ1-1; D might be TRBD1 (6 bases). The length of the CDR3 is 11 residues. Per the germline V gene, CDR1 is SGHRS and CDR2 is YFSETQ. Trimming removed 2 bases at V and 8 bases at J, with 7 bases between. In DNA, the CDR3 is TGCGCCAGCAGCTTTGGGACAGAAGCTTTCTTT. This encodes CASSFGTEAFF.

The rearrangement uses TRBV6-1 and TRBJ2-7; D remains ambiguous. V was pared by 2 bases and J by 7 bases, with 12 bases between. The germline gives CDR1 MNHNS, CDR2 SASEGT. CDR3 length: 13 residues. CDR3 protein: CASSEPGPREQYF. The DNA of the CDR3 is TGTGCCAGCAGTGAACCGGGCCCGAGGGAGCAGTACTTC.

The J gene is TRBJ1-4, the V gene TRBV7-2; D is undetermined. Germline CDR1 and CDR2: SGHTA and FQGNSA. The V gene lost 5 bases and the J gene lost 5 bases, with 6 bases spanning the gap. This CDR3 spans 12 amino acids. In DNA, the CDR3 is TGTGCCAGCAGCATCCAGAATGAAAAACTGTTTTTT. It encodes CASSIQNEKLFF.

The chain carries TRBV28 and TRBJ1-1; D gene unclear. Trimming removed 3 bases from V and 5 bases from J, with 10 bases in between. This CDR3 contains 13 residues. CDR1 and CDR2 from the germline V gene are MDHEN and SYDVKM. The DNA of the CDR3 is TGTGCCAGCAGTTTTACTATACGAACTGAAGCTTTCTTT. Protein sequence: CASSFTIRTEAFF.

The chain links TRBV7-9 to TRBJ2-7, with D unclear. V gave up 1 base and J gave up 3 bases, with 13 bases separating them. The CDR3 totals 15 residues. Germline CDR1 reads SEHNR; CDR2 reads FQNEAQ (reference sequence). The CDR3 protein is CASSLESRRGYEQYF. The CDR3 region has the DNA TGTGCCAGCAGCTTAGAATCTAGAAGAGGCTACGAGCAGTACTTC.

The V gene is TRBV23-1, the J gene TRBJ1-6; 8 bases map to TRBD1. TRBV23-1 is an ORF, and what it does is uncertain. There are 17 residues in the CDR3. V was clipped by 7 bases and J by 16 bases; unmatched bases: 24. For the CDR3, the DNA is TGCGCCAGCAACCCAACTGTGACAGGGGCCCTCCCAGAGGGGCTCCACTTT. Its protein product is CASNPTVTGALPEGLHF.

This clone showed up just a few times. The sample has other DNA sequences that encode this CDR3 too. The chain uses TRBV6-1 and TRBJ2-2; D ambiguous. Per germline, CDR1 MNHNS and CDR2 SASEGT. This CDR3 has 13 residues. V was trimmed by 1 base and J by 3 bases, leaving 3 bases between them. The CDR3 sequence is CASSEGDTGELFF. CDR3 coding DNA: TGTGCCAGCAGTGAAGGGGACACCGGGGAGCTGTTTTTT.